This T cell receptor beta chain was sequenced during a study of blood T cell repertoires in COVID-19. Assay used: immunoSEQ multiplex PCR; TCRdb lists only in-frame clones, some missing. The table shows about 180,000 clones, with 90% to 95% occurring only once. Sample: peripheral blood. This clonotype originated in a man aged 45 to 65 with acute or convalescent COVID-19.

CDR3: CASIPTGRRTEAFF. The DNA of the CDR3 is TGTGCCAGTATCCCAACAGGTCGCCGAACTGAAGCTTTCTTT. This chain connects TRBV19 to TRBJ1-1; weak D call: TRBD1 (5 bases). The germline CDR1 and CDR2 sequences are LNHDA and SQIVND (reference sequence). Trimming removed 7 bases at V and 5 bases at J, with 17 bases between. This CDR3 region has 14 residues.